Shown below are 22 T cell receptor beta chains from a single sample sequenced in a study of Ad26.COV2.S vaccination and SARS-CoV-2 variants. Libraries were prepared by immunoSEQ multiplex PCR; TCRdb keeps only in-frame clonotypes and omits some of them. Of under 95,000 clones in the sample, more than 70% were seen once. The sequencing used peripheral blood, collected after recovery from COVID-19. The receptors were gathered from a human donor who had recovered from COVID-19.

This chain joins TRBV27 and TRBJ1-3; TRBD1 might be the D (6 bases). The CDR3 is 20 amino acids. Trimming pared 3 bases from V and 1 base from J, leaving 25 bases between. Germline CDR1 is MNHEY and CDR2 is SMNVEV (reference sequence). The CDR3 nucleotides read TGTGCCAGCAGTTTGAGGGCGAAAGCTGGGGGGCGTATGTCTGGAAACACCATATATTTT. Its translation is CASSLRAKAGGRMSGNTIYF.

The V gene is TRBV5-6, the J gene TRBJ2-7; TRBD1 might be the D (6 bases). V was trimmed by 4 bases and J by 7 bases, leaving 12 bases between them. This CDR3 is 12 amino acids long. Germline V gives CDR1 SGHDT, CDR2 YYEEEE. CDR3 in amino acids: CASSPTGYEQYF. CDR3 DNA: TGTGCCAGCAGCCCGACAGGATATGAGCAGTACTTC.

The chain has TRBV10-3 and TRBJ2-2; no clear D. This CDR3 comprises 12 residues. Trimming stripped 8 bases from V and 5 bases from J, with 9 bases between. Germline V gives CDR1 ENHRY, CDR2 SYGVKD. Here the CDR3 DNA reads TGTGCCATCCCAGGCCGGACCGGGGAGCTGTTTTTT. It is translated as CAIPGRTGELFF.

CDR3 protein: CASSDGLAGGLAKNIQYF. Written as DNA, the CDR3 is TGTGCCAGCAGCGATGGACTAGCGGGAGGGTTAGCCAAAAACATTCAGTACTTC. The chain uses TRBV28 and TRBJ2-4; 15 bases align to TRBD2. V dropped 6 bases and J dropped 0; count of bases not matched to a gene: 6. This CDR3 is built from 18 residues. The V gene's germline CDR1 is MDHEN and CDR2 SYDVKM.

The chain recombines TRBV12-3 or TRBV12-4 with TRBJ1-1; D gene ambiguous. V lost 6 bases and J 2 bases, leaving 10 bases between the germline ends. The CDR3 totals 13 residues. CDR3 bases: TGTGCCAGCAGCGAGAGGGAAAACACTGAAGCTTTCTTT. Protein sequence: CASSERENTEAFF.

The chain links TRBV4-1 to TRBJ2-3, with D perhaps matching TRBD2 (6 bases). V was clipped by 0 bases and J by 5 bases, with 15 bases between them. The germline gives CDR1 MGHRA, CDR2 YSYEKL. This CDR3 spans 16 amino acids. This chain's CDR3 is CASSQESPVRGDTQYF. The CDR3 coding sequence is TGCGCCAGCAGCCAAGAATCCCCCGTGCGGGGAGATACGCAGTATTTT.

The chain has TRBV7-2 and TRBJ1-2; D remains ambiguous. Germline V gene sequence: CDR1 SGHTA, CDR2 FQGNSA. V was shortened by 5 bases and J by 1 base, with 8 bases between the two germline ends. The CDR3 contains 13 residues. The CDR3 sequence is CASSTEFNYGYTF. The CDR3 DNA follows: TGTGCCAGCAGCACAGAGTTTAACTATGGCTACACCTTC.

The CDR3 reads CASSLNFWTEQFF. CDR3 bases: TGTGCCAGCAGCTTAAATTTTTGGACAGAGCAGTTCTTC. The chain links TRBV11-3 to TRBJ2-1; tentatively, D is TRBD1 (5 bases). The CDR3 is 13 amino acids. Trimming took off 2 bases at V and 10 bases at J, with 12 bases between the two ends. Germline-derived CDR1 and CDR2 are SGHNT and YENEEA.

The chain carries TRBV27 and TRBJ2-3, with TRBD1 matching over 7 bases. This CDR3 is 15 amino acids long. With V trimmed by 1 base and J by 3 bases, 4 bases remained unmatched. The V gene's germline CDR1 is MNHEY and CDR2 SMNVEV (reference sequence). The DNA of the CDR3 is TGTGCCAGCAGTTTATGGGACAGCAGAACAGATACGCAGTATTTT. Encoded protein: CASSLWDSRTDTQYF.

The chain links TRBV4-2 to TRBJ2-2, with D perhaps being TRBD1 or TRBD2 (5 bases each). V was cut by 0 bases and J by 3 bases, with 17 bases left in between. The CDR3 is 18 residues long. Germline V gene data show CDR1 as LGHNA and CDR2 as YNFKEQ. Here the CDR3 reads CASSQESLGTGDTGELFF. DNA for the CDR3: TGTGCCAGCAGCCAAGAATCCCTCGGGACGGGTGACACCGGGGAGCTGTTTTTT.

The chain recombines TRBV14 with TRBJ2-1; D gene uncertain. The CDR3 totals 13 residues. Germline-derived CDR1 and CDR2 are SGHDN and FVKESK. Trimming left V 1 base short and J 12 bases short, with 13 bases between. The CDR3 DNA reads TGTGCCAGCAGCCAAGTCATACGAGAGTTGCAGTTCTTC. This translates into CASSQVIRELQFF.

This clone was seen just once. V usage is TRBV28 and J usage is TRBJ2-1; D might be TRBD1 or TRBD2, each matching 6 bases. Looked up from germline, CDR1 is MDHEN and CDR2 is SYDVKM. V lost 3 bases, J lost 5 bases, and 14 bases lay in between. The CDR3 is made up of 15 amino acids. As DNA, the CDR3 is TGTGCCAGCAGTTTGCCGGGGGCAGGGGACAATGAGCAGTTCTTC. Its translation: CASSLPGAGDNEQFF.

The chain recombines TRBV7-2 with TRBJ2-7, with D perhaps matching TRBD2 (6 bases). In germline, CDR1 is SGHTA, CDR2 FQGNSA. V was pared by 3 bases and J by 0 bases, with 24 bases between. The CDR3 covers 19 residues. DNA for the CDR3: TGTGCCAGCAGCTTCTCTGATAAAAACTACAGGAGGGCCTCCTACGAGCAGTACTTC. Translation: CASSFSDKNYRRASYEQYF.

The CDR3 nucleotides are TGTGCCAGCTCAAGGGACAGGGAGGAGACCCAGTACTTC. This codes for CASSRDREETQYF. The chain recombines TRBV18 with TRBJ2-5, with TRBD1 matching over 9 bases. The V gene's germline CDR1 is KGHSH and CDR2 LQKENI. J lost 5 bases, V lost 5 bases, and 3 bases had no gene match. This CDR3 has 13 residues.

The chain combines TRBV6-2 or TRBV6-3 with TRBJ1-2; tentatively, D is TRBD1 (5 bases). V was clipped by 4 bases and J by 3 bases, with 18 bases between them. The CDR3 spans 16 residues. Germline V gene data show CDR1 as MNHEY and CDR2 as SVGEGT. CDR3 nucleotides: TGTGCCAGCAGTTCGGGGGGACGGCACTTTGACTATGGCTACACCTTC. It translates to CASSSGGRHFDYGYTF.

This sequence joins TRBV14 and TRBJ2-3; 8 bases agree with TRBD2. Germline V gives CDR1 SGHDN, CDR2 FVKESK. Germline trimming cut 0 bases from V and 8 bases from J; bases unmatched to any gene: 13. The CDR3 has 17 amino acids. CDR3 sequence reads: CASSQDALRSRGVTQYF. The CDR3 DNA reads TGTGCCAGCAGCCAAGATGCGCTCCGATCGCGGGGGGTTACGCAGTATTTT.

This clone has a handful of counts. The chain has TRBV28 and TRBJ2-5; no firm D call. CDR3 length equals 14 residues. The germline V and J ends were trimmed by 8 bases and 2 bases, with 15 bases remaining between them. The germline CDR1 and CDR2 sequences are MDHEN and SYDVKM. CDR3 region: CASRKSLGQETQYF. CDR3 DNA sequence: TGTGCCAGCCGGAAGTCCCTGGGACAAGAGACCCAGTACTTC.

The chain recombines TRBV7-3 with TRBJ2-1; maybe TRBD2 (5 bases). Trimming took off 0 bases at V and 12 bases at J, with 12 bases between the two ends. The CDR3 is 13 residues long. Germline V gene lookup returns CDR1 SGHTA and CDR2 FQGTGA. The CDR3 DNA is TGTGCCAGCAGCTTAACTGCGGCGGGCGGGCAGTTCTTC. Protein sequence: CASSLTAAGGQFF.

This CDR3 is CASSLKGNQPQHF. In DNA form, the CDR3 reads TGTGCCAGCAGCTTAAAAGGTAATCAGCCCCAGCATTTT. The V call is TRBV11-2, the J call TRBJ1-5; D gene uncertain. V dropped 2 bases and J dropped 4 bases, with 6 bases sitting between them. The CDR3 has 13 residues. CDR1 is SGHAT and CDR2 is FQNNGV in the germline V gene.

The sample holds one count of this clone. The chain is built from TRBV5-5 and TRBJ2-1; 15 bases agree with TRBD2. Germline V gene lookup returns CDR1 SGHKS and CDR2 YYEKEE (reference sequence). This CDR3 has 16 amino acids. J was trimmed by 8 bases and V by 2 bases; bases with no gene match: 5. This CDR3 is CASSFRRTSGRDEQFF. CDR3 nucleotides: TGTGCCAGCAGCTTCAGAAGGACTAGCGGGAGGGATGAGCAGTTCTTC.

This sequence joins TRBV24-1 and TRBJ2-7, with D perhaps TRBD2 (6 bases). The germline V gene encodes CDR1 KGHDR and CDR2 SFDVKD. V was cut by 4 bases and J by 7 bases, with 7 bases left in between. This CDR3 spans 11 amino acids. This chain's CDR3 is CATSDGSEQYF. The CDR3, as DNA: TGTGCCACCAGTGACGGGAGTGAGCAGTACTTC.

The chain carries TRBV5-4 and TRBJ2-3; 8 bases map to TRBD2. The CDR3 is made up of 14 amino acids. The junction had 0 bases not matched to a gene; V was cut back by 2 bases and J by 1 base. CDR1 and CDR2 from the germline V gene are SGHNT and YYREEE (reference sequence). CDR3 DNA sequence: TGTGCCAGCAGCTTTAGCGGGGGCACAGATACGCAGTATTTT. Protein: CASSFSGGTDTQYF.